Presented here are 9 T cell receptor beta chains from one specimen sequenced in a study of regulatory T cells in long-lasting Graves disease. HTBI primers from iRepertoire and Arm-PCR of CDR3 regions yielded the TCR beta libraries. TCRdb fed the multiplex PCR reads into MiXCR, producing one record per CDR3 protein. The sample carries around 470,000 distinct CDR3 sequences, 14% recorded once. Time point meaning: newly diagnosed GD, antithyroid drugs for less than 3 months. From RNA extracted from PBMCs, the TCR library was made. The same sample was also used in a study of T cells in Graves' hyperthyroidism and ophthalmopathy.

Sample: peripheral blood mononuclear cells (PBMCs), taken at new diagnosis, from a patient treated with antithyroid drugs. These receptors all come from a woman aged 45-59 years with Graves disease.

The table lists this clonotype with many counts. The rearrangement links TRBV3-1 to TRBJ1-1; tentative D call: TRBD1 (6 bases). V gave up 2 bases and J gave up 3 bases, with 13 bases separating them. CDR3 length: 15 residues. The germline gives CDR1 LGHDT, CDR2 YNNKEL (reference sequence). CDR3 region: CASSQLSGADTEAFF. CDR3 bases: TGTGCCAGCAGCCAATTATCGGGGGCGGACACTGAAGCTTTCTTT. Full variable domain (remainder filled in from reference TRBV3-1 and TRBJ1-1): DTAVSQTPKYLVTQMGNDKSIKCEQNLGHDTMYWYKQDSKKFLKIMFSYNNKELIINETVPNRFSPKSPDKAHLNLHINSLELGDSAVYFCASSQLSGADTEAFFGQGTRLTVV.

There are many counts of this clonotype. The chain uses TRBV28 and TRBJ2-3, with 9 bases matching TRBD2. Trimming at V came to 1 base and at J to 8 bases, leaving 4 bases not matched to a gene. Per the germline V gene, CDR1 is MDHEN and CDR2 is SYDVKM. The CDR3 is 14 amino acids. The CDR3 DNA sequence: TGTGCCAGCAGTTTATTAGCGGGAGTGGGTACGCAGTATTTT. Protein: CASSLLAGVGTQYF.

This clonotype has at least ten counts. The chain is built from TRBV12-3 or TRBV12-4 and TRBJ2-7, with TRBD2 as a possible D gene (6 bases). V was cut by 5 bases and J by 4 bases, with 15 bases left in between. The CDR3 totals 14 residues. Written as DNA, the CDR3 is TGTGCCAGCAGTGCGGGGACTGCGCCATACGAGCAGTACTTC. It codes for CASSAGTAPYEQYF.

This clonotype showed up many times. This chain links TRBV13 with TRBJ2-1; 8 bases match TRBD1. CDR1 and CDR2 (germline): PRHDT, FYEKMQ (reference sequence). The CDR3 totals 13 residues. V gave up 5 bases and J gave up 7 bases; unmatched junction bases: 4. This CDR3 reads CASSIRQGNEQFF. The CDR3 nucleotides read TGTGCCAGCAGCATACGACAGGGGAATGAGCAGTTCTTC.

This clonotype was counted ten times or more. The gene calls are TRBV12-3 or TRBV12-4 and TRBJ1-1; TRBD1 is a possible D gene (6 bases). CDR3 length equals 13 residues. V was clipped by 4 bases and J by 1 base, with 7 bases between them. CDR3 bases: TGTGCCAGCAGTTCGACAGGGAACACTGAAGCTTTCTTT. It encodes CASSSTGNTEAFF.

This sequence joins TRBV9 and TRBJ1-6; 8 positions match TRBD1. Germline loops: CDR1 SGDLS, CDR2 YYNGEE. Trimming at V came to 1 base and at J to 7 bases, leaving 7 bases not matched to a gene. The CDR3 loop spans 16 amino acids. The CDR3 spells CASSVRNRGNNSPLHF. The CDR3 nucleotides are TGTGCCAGCAGCGTAAGGAACAGGGGGAACAATTCACCCCTCCACTTT. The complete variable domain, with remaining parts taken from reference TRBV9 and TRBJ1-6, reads DSGVTQTPKHLITATGQRVTLRCSPRSGDLSVYWYQQSLDQGLQFLIQYYNGEERAKGNILERFSAQQFPDLHSELNLSSLELGDSALYFCASSVRNRGNNSPLHFGNGTRLTVT.

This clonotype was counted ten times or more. The CDR3 region is CSARRSLSGRGNEQFF. The CDR3 region has the DNA TGCAGTGCTAGGCGCAGCCTTAGCGGGAGAGGCAATGAGCAGTTCTTC. The chain is built from TRBV20-1 and TRBJ2-1, with 9 positions matching TRBD2. The CDR3 is made up of 16 amino acids. V trimming: 3 bases; J trimming: 6 bases; junction bases outside the gene matches: 12. Germline CDR1 reads DFQATT; CDR2 reads SNEGSKA (reference sequence).

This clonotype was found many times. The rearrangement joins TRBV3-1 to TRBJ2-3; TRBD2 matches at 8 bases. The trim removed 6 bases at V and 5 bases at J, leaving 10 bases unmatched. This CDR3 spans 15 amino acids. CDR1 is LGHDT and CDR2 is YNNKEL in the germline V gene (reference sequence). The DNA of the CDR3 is TGTGCCAGCAGTCGAGCGGGAGCGGGGAAAGATACGCAGTATTTT. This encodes CASSRAGAGKDTQYF.

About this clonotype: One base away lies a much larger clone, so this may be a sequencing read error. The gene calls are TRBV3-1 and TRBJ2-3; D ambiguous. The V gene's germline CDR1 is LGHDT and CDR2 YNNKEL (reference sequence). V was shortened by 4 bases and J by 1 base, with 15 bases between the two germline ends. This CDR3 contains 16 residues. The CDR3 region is CASSPRTMWGTDTQYF. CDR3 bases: TGTGCCAGCAGCCCCCGAACCATGTGGGGCACAGATACGCAGTATTTT.